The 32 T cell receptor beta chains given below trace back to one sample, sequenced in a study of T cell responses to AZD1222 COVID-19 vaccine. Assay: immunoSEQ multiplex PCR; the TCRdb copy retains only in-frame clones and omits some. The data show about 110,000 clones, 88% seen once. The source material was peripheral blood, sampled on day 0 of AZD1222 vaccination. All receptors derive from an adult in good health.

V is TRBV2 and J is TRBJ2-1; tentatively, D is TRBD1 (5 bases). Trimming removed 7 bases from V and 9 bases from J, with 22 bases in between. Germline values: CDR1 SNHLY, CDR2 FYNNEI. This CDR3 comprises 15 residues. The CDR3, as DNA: TGTGCCAGCATTTCAGGGTACGGTGTCTTAGGTGAGCAGTTCTTC. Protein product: CASISGYGVLGEQFF.

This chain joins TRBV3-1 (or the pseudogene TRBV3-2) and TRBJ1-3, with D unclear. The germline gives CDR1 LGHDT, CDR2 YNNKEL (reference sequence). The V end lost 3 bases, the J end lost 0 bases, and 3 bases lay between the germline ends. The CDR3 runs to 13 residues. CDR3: CASSQRSGNTIYF. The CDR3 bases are TGTGCCAGCAGCCAGCGCTCTGGAAACACCATATATTTT.

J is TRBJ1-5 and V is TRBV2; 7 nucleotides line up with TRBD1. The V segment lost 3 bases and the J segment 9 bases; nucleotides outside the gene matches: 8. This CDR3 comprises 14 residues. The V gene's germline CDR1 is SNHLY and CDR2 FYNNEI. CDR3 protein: CASSDGTVSPPQHF. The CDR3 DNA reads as TGTGCCAGCAGTGATGGGACAGTTTCTCCGCCCCAGCATTTT.

This CDR3 reads CASSVDANYGYTF. The DNA of the CDR3 is TGTGCCAGCAGCGTAGATGCTAACTATGGCTACACCTTC. This chain connects TRBV9 to TRBJ1-2; D is unclear. CDR1 is SGDLS, CDR2 YYNGEE, per germline. V was cut by 0 bases and J by 0 bases, with 3 bases left in between. This CDR3 has 13 residues.

CDR3 bases: TGTGCCAGCAGCTCGTACCAAGAGACCCAGTACTTC. Amino acid sequence: CASSSYQETQYF. V gene TRBV7-8 combines with J gene TRBJ2-5; unclear D gene. The CDR3 is 12 residues long. Germline values: CDR1 SGHVS, CDR2 FQNEAQ. Trimming took 4 bases from V and 0 from J, leaving 3 bases between them.

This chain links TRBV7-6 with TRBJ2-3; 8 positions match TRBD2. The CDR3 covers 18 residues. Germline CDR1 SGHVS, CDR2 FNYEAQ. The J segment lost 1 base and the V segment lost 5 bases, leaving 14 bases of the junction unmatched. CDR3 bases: TGTGCCAGCAGCAGAGGCAACCTAGCGGGTTCCCGCACAGATACGCAGTATTTT. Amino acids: CASSRGNLAGSRTDTQYF.

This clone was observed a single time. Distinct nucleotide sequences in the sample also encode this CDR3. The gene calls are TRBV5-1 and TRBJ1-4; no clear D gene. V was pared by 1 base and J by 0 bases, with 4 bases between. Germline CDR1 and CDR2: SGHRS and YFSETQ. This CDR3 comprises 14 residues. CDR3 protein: CASSLTATNEKLFF. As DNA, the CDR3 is TGCGCCAGCAGCTTGACAGCAACTAATGAAAAACTGTTTTTT.

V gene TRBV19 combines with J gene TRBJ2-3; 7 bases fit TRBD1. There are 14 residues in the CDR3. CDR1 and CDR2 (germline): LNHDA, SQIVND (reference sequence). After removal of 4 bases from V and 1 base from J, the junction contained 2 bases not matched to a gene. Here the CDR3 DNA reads TGTGCCAGTAGTACGGGACAGCGCACAGATACGCAGTATTTT. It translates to CASSTGQRTDTQYF. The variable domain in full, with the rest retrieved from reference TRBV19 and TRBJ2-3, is DGGITQSPKYLFRKEGQNVTLSCEQNLNHDAMYWYRQDPGQGLRLIYYSQIVNDFQKGDIAEGYSVSREKKESFPLTVTSAQKNPTAFYLCASSTGQRTDTQYFGPGTRLTVL.

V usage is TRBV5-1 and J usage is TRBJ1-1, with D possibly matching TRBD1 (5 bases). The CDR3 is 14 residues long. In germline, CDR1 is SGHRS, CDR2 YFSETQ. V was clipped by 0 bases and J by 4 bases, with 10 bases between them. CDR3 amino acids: CASSLVGGLTEAFF. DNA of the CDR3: TGCGCCAGCAGCTTGGTGGGGGGTCTCACTGAAGCTTTCTTT.

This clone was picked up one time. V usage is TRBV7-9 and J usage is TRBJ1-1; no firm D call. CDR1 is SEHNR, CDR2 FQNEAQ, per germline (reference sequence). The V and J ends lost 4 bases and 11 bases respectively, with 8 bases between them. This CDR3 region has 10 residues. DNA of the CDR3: TGTGCCAGCAGCTCTTTCGAGGCTTTCTTT. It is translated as CASSSFEAFF.

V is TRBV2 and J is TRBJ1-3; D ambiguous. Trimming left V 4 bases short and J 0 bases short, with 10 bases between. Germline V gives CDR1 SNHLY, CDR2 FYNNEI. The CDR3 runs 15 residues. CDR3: CASSVGGGSGNTIYF. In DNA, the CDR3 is TGTGCCAGCAGTGTTGGCGGAGGCTCTGGAAACACCATATATTTT.

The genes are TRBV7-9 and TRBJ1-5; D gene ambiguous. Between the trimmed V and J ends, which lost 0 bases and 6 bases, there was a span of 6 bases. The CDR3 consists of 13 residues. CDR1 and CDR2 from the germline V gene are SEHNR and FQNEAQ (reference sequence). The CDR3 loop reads CASSLAASQPQHF. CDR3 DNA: TGTGCCAGCAGCTTAGCTGCGAGTCAGCCCCAGCATTTT. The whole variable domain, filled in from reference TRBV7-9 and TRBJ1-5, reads DTGVSQNPRHKITKRGQNVTFRCDPISEHNRLYWYRQTLGQGPEFLTYFQNEAQLEKSRLLSDRFSAERPKGSFSTLEIQRTEQGDSAMYLCASSLAASQPQHFGDGTRLSIL.

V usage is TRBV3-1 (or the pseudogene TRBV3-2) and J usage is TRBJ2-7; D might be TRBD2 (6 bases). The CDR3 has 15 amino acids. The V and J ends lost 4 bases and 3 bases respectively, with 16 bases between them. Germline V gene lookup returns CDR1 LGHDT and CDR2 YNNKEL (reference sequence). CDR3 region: CASSRYYGTLYEQYF. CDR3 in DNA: TGTGCCAGCAGCCGATATTACGGGACTCTCTACGAGCAGTACTTC.

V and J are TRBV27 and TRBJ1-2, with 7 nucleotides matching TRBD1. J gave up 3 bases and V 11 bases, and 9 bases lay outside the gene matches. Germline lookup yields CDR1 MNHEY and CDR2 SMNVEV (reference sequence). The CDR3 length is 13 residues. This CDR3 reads CACKQGRDYGYTF. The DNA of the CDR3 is TGTGCCTGCAAACAGGGGCGGGACTATGGCTACACCTTC.

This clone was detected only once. The CDR3 sequence: CASSHNTDTQYF. CDR3 bases: TGTGCCAGCAGCCACAACACAGATACGCAGTATTTT. This chain connects TRBV7-2 to TRBJ2-3; D remains ambiguous. This CDR3 contains 12 residues. Looked up from germline, CDR1 is SGHTA and CDR2 is FQGNSA. The V and J ends lost 5 bases and 2 bases respectively, with 5 bases between them. The whole variable domain, remainder taken from reference TRBV7-2 and TRBJ2-3, is GAGVSQSPSNKVTEKGKDVELRCDPISGHTALYWYRQSLGQGLEFLIYFQGNSAPDKSGLPSDRFSAERTGGSVSTLTIQRTQQEDSAVYLCASSHNTDTQYFGPGTRLTVL.

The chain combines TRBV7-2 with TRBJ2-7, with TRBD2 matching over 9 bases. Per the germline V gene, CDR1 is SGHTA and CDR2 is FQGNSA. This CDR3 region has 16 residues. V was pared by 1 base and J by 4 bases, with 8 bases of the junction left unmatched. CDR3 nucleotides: TGTGCCAGCAGCTTAGGTCCTAGCGGGACTTTTTACGAGCAGTACTTC. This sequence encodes CASSLGPSGTFYEQYF.

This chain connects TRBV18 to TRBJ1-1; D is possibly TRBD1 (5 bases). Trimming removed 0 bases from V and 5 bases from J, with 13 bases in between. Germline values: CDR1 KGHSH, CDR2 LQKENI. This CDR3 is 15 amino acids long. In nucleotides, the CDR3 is TGTGCCAGCTCACCACCGGCTGGGGCTAGAACTGAAGCTTTCTTT. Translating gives CASSPPAGARTEAFF.

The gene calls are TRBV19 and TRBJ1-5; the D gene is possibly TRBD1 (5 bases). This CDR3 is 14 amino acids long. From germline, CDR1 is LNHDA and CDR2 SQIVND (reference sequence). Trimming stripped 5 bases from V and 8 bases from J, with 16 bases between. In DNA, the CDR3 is TGTGCCAGTAGTCCAAATCAGGGCCGAGAGCCCCAGCATTTT. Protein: CASSPNQGREPQHF.

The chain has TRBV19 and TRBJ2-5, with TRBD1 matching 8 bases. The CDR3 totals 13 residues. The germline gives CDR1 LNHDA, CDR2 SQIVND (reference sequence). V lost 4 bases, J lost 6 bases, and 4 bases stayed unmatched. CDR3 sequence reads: CASSRDRMKTQYF. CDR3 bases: TGTGCCAGTAGTAGGGACAGGATGAAGACCCAGTACTTC.

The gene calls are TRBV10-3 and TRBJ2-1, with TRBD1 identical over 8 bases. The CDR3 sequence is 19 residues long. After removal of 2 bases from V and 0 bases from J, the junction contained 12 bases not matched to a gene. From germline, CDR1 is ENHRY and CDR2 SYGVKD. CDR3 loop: CAISEGTGGSTLSYNEQFF. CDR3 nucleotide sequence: TGTGCCATCAGTGAGGGGACAGGCGGCAGTACCCTCTCCTACAATGAGCAGTTCTTC.

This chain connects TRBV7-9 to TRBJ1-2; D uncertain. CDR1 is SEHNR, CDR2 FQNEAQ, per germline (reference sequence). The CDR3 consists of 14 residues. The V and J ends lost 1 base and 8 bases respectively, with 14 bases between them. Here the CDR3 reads CASSLGWKAEGYTF. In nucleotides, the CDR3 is TGTGCCAGCAGCTTAGGGTGGAAGGCTGAAGGCTACACCTTC. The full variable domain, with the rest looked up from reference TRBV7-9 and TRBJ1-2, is DTGVSQNPRHKITKRGQNVTFRCDPISEHNRLYWYRQTLGQGPEFLTYFQNEAQLEKSRLLSDRFSAERPKGSFSTLEIQRTEQGDSAMYLCASSLGWKAEGYTFGSGTRLTVV.

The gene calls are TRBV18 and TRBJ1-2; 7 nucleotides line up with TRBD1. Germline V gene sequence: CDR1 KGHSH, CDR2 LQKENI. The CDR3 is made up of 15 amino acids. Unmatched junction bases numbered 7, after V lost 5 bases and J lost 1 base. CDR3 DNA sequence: TGTGCCAGCTCATCTTCCGGGACAGATAACTATGGCTACACCTTC. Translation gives CASSSSGTDNYGYTF.

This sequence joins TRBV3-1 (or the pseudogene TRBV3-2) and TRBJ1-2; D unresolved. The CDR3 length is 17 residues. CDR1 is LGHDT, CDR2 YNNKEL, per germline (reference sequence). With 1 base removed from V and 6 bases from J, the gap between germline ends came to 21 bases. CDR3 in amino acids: CASSQGIATTMPHGYTF. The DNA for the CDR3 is TGTGCCAGCAGCCAAGGGATCGCAACCACAATGCCCCATGGCTACACCTTC.

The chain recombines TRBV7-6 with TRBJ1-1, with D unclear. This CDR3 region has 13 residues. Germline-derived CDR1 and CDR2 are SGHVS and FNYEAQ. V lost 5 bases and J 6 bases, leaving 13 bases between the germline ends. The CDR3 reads CASSLGWKAEAFF. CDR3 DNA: TGTGCCAGCAGCCTAGGGTGGAAGGCTGAAGCTTTCTTT.

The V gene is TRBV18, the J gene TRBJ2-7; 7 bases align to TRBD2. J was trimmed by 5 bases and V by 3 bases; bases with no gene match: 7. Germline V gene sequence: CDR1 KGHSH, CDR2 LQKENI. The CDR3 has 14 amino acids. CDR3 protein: CASSPGLGVDEQYF. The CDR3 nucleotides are TGTGCCAGCTCACCTGGACTAGGTGTCGACGAGCAGTACTTC.

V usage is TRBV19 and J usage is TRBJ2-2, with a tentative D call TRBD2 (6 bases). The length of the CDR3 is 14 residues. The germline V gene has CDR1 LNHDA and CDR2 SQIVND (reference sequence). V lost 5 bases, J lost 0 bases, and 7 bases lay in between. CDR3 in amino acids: CASSPGANTGELFF. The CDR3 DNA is TGTGCCAGTAGTCCGGGAGCGAACACCGGGGAGCTGTTTTTT.

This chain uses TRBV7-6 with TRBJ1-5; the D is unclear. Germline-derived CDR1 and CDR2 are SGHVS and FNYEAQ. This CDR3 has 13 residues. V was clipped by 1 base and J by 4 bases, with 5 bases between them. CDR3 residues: CASSLGQNQPQHF. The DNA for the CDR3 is TGTGCCAGCAGCTTAGGGCAGAATCAGCCCCAGCATTTT.

The CDR3 DNA sequence: TGTGCCAGCAGCTTCGGAAACACCATATATTTT. Encoded protein: CASSFGNTIYF. The chain has TRBV13 and TRBJ1-3; D is uncertain. Germline assignment: CDR1 PRHDT and CDR2 FYEKMQ (reference sequence). The CDR3 length is 11 residues. Trimming removed 3 bases from V and 4 bases from J, with 1 base in between.

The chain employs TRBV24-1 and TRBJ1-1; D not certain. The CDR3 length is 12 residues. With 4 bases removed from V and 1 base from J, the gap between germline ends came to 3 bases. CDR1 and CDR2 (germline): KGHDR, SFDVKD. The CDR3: CATSDGNTEAFF. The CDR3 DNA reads TGTGCCACCAGTGACGGGAACACTGAAGCTTTCTTT.

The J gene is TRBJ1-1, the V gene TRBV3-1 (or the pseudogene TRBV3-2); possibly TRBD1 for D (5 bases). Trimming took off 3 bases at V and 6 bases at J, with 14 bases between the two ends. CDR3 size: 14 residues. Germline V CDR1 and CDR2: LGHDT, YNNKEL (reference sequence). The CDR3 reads CASSQLAGGAEAFF. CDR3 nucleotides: TGTGCCAGCAGCCAGCTTGCAGGAGGGGCTGAAGCTTTCTTT.

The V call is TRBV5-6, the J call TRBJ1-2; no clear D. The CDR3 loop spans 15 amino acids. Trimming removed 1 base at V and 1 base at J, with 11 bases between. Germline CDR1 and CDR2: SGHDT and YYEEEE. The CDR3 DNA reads TGTGCCAGCAGCTTGTCCGGCAGAGTTAACTATGGCTACACCTTC. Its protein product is CASSLSGRVNYGYTF.

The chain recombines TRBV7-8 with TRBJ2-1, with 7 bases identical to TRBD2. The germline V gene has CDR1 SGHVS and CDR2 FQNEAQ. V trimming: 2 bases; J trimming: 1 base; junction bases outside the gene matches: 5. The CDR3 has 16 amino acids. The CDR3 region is CASSLRGRGSYNEQFF. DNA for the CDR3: TGTGCCAGCAGCTTACGAGGGAGGGGATCCTACAATGAGCAGTTCTTC.